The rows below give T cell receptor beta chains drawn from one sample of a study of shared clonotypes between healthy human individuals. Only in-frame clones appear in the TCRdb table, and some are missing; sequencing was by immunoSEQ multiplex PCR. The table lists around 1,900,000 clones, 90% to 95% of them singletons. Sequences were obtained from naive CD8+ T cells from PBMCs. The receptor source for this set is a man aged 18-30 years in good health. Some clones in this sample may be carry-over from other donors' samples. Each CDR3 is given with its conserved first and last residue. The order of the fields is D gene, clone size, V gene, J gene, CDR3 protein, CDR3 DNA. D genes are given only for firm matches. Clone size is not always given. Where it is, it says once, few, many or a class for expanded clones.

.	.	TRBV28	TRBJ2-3	CASSPSQGRWADTQYF	TGTGCCAGCAGCCCAAGCCAGGGAAGGTGGGCAGATACGCAGTATTTT
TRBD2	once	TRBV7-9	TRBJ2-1	CASILPTGLAVYNEQFF	TGTGCCAGCATCTTACCGACGGGACTAGCGGTCTACAATGAGCAGTTCTTC
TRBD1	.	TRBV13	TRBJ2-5	CASSNRGRETQYF	TGTGCCAGCAGCAACAGGGGGCGGGAGACCCAGTACTTC
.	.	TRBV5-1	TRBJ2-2	CASSAGTARGTGELFF	TGCGCCAGCAGCGCGGGGACAGCTCGGGGCACCGGGGAGCTGTTTTTT
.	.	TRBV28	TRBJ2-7	CASSHPNLYGRGSYEQYF	TGTGCCAGCAGTCACCCCAACCTATATGGACGGGGGAGCTACGAGCAGTACTTC
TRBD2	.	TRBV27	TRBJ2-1	CASSLAPGLVFNEQFF	TGTGCCAGCAGCCTAGCCCCGGGACTAGTTTTCAATGAGCAGTTCTTC
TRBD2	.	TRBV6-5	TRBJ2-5	CASQTSGGVQETQYF	TGTGCCAGTCAGACTAGCGGAGGCGTACAAGAGACCCAGTACTTC
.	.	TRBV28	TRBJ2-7	CASMLGVSYEQYF	TGTGCCAGCATGTTGGGGGTGTCCTACGAGCAGTACTTC
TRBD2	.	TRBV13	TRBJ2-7	CASSIGLAGKYEQYF	TGTGCCAGCAGCATCGGACTAGCGGGAAAATACGAGCAGTACTTC
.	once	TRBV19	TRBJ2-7	CASPRSEQYF	TGTGCCAGTCCCCGATCCGAGCAGTACTTC
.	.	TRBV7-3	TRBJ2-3	CASSGGVTSTDTQYF	TGTGCCAGCAGCGGAGGGGTTACTAGCACAGATACGCAGTATTTT
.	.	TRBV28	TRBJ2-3	CASRPNRDTQYF	TGTGCCAGCCGGCCAAATAGAGATACGCAGTATTTT
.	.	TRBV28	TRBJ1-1	CASSPAGATNTEAFF	TGTGCCAGCAGTCCGGCGGGGGCGACGAACACTGAAGCTTTCTTT
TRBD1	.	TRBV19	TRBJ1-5	CASSMSGDRVWIQPQHF	TGTGCCAGTAGTATGTCTGGGGACAGGGTATGGATTCAGCCCCAGCATTTT
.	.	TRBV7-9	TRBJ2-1	CASSLAWGEQFF	TGTGCCAGCAGCTTAGCATGGGGTGAGCAGTTCTTC
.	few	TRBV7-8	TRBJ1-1	CASSPLHWDTEAFF	TGTGCCAGCAGCCCCTTACATTGGGACACTGAAGCTTTCTTT
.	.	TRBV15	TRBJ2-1	CATSRDRLDRAYNEQFF	TGTGCCACCAGCAGAGACCGACTGGACCGAGCCTACAATGAGCAGTTCTTC
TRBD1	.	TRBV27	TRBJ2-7	CASSLDRGPTYEQYF	TGTGCCAGCAGTTTAGATAGGGGGCCCACCTACGAGCAGTACTTC
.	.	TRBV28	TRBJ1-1	CASSPVSVNTEAFF	TGTGCCAGCAGTCCCGTATCCGTGAACACTGAAGCTTTCTTT
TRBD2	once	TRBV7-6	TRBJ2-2	CASSFALADTGELFF	TGTGCCAGCAGCTTTGCTCTAGCGGACACCGGGGAGCTGTTTTTT
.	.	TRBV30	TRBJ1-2	CAWKTVRSGGYTF	TGTGCCTGGAAAACCGTTCGGTCTGGTGGCTACACCTTC
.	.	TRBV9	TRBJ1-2	CASSQPRSRLNYGYTF	TGTGCCAGCAGCCAACCGAGAAGCAGGCTTAACTATGGCTACACCTTC
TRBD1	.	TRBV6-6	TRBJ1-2	CASTGQGDVGYTF	TGTGCCAGCACCGGACAGGGGGATGTTGGCTACACCTTC
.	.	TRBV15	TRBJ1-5	CATSRDWNIEYSNQPQHF	TGTGCCACCAGCAGAGATTGGAACATAGAGTATAGCAATCAGCCCCAGCATTTT
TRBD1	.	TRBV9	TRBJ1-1	CASSVAGGTVNTEAFF	TGTGCCAGCAGCGTAGCTGGAGGGACAGTGAACACTGAAGCTTTCTTT